These 12 T cell receptor beta chains share one sample of origin, sequenced in a study of regulatory T cells in long-lasting Graves disease. Both iRepertoire HTBI primers and Arm-PCR of CDR3 regions were used to build the TCR beta libraries. Each CDR3 protein gets one entry after TCRdb re-called the multiplex PCR reads with MiXCR. This table holds around 240,000 distinct CDR3 sequences, about 17% found once. Time point here: newly diagnosed GD, antithyroid drugs for less than 3 months. RNA extracted from PBMCs served as the sequencing template. This same sample was also part of a study on T cells in Graves' hyperthyroidism and ophthalmopathy.

Source: peripheral blood mononuclear cells (PBMCs), taken at new diagnosis, from a patient treated with antithyroid drugs. The receptors come from a woman aged 25 to 39 with Graves disease.

This clonotype was seen at least ten times. This rearrangement joins TRBV27 to TRBJ2-7; D possibly corresponds to TRBD2 (5 bases). The germline V and J ends were trimmed by 8 bases and 0 bases, with 17 bases remaining between them. This CDR3 is 15 amino acids long. Germline values: CDR1 MNHEY, CDR2 SMNVEV (reference sequence). The CDR3 is CASGPSRGISYEQYF. The CDR3 nucleotides read TGTGCCAGCGGACCCTCGAGAGGGATCTCCTACGAGCAGTACTTC.

This clonotype was observed at least ten times. V usage is TRBV9 and J usage is TRBJ2-7; maybe TRBD1 (6 bases). This CDR3 is built from 14 residues. Germline V gene sequence: CDR1 SGDLS, CDR2 YYNGEE. Trimming shortened V by 4 bases and J by 2 bases, and 13 bases separated the two germline ends. The CDR3 is CASSRDKTPYEQYF. The CDR3 nucleotides are TGTGCCAGCAGCAGGGACAAGACTCCCTACGAGCAGTACTTC.

This clonotype occurred many times. The J gene is TRBJ2-3, the V gene TRBV24-1; the D gene could be TRBD1 or TRBD2 (5 bases each). Germline CDR1 reads KGHDR; CDR2 reads SFDVKD. The V end was cut by 9 bases, the J end by 2 bases, with 11 bases between. This CDR3 is built from 13 residues. CDR3 in amino acids: CATGRGPTDTQYF. DNA for the CDR3: TGTGCCACCGGCCGGGGACCCACAGATACGCAGTATTTT.

This clonotype came up many times. V gene TRBV7-2 combines with J gene TRBJ1-1; D is unresolved. The V and J ends lost 5 bases and 6 bases respectively, with 19 bases between them. CDR1 SGHTA and CDR2 FQGNSA come from the germline V gene. This CDR3 is 15 amino acids long. The DNA of the CDR3 is TGTGCCAGCAGCCCAGAGGCCCCTATAGTGGCTGAAGCTTTCTTT. As protein: CASSPEAPIVAEAFF.

This clonotype was seen a single time. The chain couples TRBV12-3 or TRBV12-4 to TRBJ2-1; 14 bases are a match to TRBD2. Trimming at V came to 8 bases and at J to 5 bases, leaving 8 bases not matched to a gene. CDR3 length equals 16 residues. This CDR3 is CASGGLAGDLNNEQFF. CDR3 sequence (DNA): TGTGCCAGCGGGGGACTAGCGGGGGACCTAAACAATGAGCAGTTCTTC.

In its sample, this clonotype was seen many times. The chain carries TRBV7-3 and TRBJ1-2; D ambiguous. This CDR3 comprises 14 residues. Germline V gene lookup returns CDR1 SGHTA and CDR2 FQGTGA. V shed 5 bases and J shed 7 bases, with 17 bases lying between them. CDR3 sequence reads: CASSPIPSISGYTF. Written as DNA, the CDR3 is TGTGCCAGCAGCCCAATTCCGTCGATCTCTGGCTACACCTTC. The full variable domain, with the rest looked up from reference TRBV7-3 and TRBJ1-2, is GAGVSQTPSNKVTEKGKYVELRCDPISGHTALYWYRQSLGQGPEFLIYFQGTGAADDSGLPNDRFFAVRPEGSVSTLKIQRTERGDSAVYLCASSPIPSISGYTFGSGTRLTVV.

This clonotype has a count of ten or more. This rearrangement joins TRBV20-1 to TRBJ2-5, with 8 nucleotides matching TRBD2. The CDR3 consists of 12 residues. V dropped 5 bases and J dropped 4; count of bases not matched to a gene: 3. In germline, CDR1 is DFQATT, CDR2 SNEGSKA (reference sequence). Written as DNA, the CDR3 is TGCAGTGCTCAAGCGGGGGTAGAGACCCAGTACTTC. Translating gives CSAQAGVETQYF.

This clonotype appeared many times. The J gene is TRBJ1-2, the V gene TRBV2; D possibly corresponds to TRBD1 (5 bases). Germline CDR1 is SNHLY and CDR2 is FYNNEI. This CDR3 contains 14 residues. Trimming removed 4 bases at V and 2 bases at J, with 11 bases between. CDR3 sequence (DNA): TGTGCCAGCAGTGGTAAGGGGTCAAACTATGGCTACACCTTC. Encoded protein: CASSGKGSNYGYTF.

The V call is TRBV10-3, the J call TRBJ1-5; a possible D gene is TRBD1 (5 bases). There are 15 residues in the CDR3. With 6 bases removed from V and 2 bases from J, the gap between germline ends came to 14 bases. Per the germline V gene, CDR1 is ENHRY and CDR2 is SYGVKD. The chain's CDR3 is CAISGAMPGNQPQHF. CDR3 DNA: TGTGCCATCAGCGGGGCCATGCCGGGCAATCAGCCCCAGCATTTT.

The chain has TRBV27 and TRBJ2-1; perhaps TRBD2 as D (5 bases). CDR1 is MNHEY, CDR2 SMNVEV, per germline (reference sequence). Trimming stripped 3 bases from V and 3 bases from J, with 12 bases between. This CDR3 region has 15 residues. The CDR3 protein is CASSFGGSLYNEQFF. CDR3 in DNA: TGTGCCAGCAGTTTCGGTGGGAGCCTCTACAATGAGCAGTTCTTC.

This clonotype has just a few counts. CDR3 loop: CASSLGRLITEAFF. DNA of the CDR3: TGTGCCAGCAGCCTCGGACGGCTTATAACGGAAGCTTTCTTT. The chain has TRBV12-3 or TRBV12-4 and TRBJ1-1; D call uncertain. This CDR3 is built from 14 residues. V was shortened by 6 bases and J by 8 bases, with 19 bases between the two germline ends.

This clonotype was found many times. V usage is TRBV6-1 and J usage is TRBJ1-1; a weak D match, TRBD1 (5 bases). Germline V gene lookup returns CDR1 MNHNS and CDR2 SASEGT. Trimming took off 5 bases at V and 4 bases at J, with 14 bases between the two ends. This CDR3 region has 14 residues. This chain's CDR3 is CASSKGRRVTEAFF. CDR3 DNA sequence: TGTGCCAGCAGTAAGGGACGGCGCGTCACTGAAGCTTTCTTT.